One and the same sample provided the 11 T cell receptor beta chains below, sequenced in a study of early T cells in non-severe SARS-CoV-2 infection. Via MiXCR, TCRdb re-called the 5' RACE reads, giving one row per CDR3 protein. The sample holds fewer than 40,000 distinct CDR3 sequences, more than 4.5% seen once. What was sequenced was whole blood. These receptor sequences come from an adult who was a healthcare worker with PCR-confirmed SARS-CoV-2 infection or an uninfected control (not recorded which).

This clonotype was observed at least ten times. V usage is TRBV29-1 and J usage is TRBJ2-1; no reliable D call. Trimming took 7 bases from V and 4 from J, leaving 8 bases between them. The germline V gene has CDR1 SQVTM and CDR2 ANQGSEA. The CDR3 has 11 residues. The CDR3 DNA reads TGCAGCGCTGACGCATACAATGAGCAGTTCTTC. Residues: CSADAYNEQFF.

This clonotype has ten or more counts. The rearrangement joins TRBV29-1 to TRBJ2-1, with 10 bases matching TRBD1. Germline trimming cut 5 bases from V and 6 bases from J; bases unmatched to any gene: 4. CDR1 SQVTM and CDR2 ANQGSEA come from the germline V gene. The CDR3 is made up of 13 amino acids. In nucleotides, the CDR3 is TGCAGCGTTCCCGGACAGGGGGTCAATGAGCAGTTCTTC. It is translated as CSVPGQGVNEQFF.

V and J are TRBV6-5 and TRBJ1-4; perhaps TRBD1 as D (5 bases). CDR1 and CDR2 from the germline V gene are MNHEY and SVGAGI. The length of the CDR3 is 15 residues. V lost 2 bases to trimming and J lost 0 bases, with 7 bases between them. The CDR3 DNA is TGTGCCAGCAGTTACAGGGGAGCAACTAATGAAAAACTGTTTTTT. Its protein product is CASSYRGATNEKLFF.

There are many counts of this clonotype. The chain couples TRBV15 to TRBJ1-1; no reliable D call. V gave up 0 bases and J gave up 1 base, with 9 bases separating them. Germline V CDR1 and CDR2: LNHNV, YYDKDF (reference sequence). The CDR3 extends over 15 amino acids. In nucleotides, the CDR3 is TGTGCCACCAGCAGAGACGGGAGGGCGAACACTGAAGCTTTCTTT. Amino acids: CATSRDGRANTEAFF. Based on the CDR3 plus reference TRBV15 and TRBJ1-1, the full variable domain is DAMVIQNPRYQVTQFGKPVTLSCSQTLNHNVMYWYQQKSSQAPKLLFHYYDKDFNNEADTPDNFQSRRPNTSFCFLDIRSPGLGDTAMYLCATSRDGRANTEAFFGQGTRLTVV.

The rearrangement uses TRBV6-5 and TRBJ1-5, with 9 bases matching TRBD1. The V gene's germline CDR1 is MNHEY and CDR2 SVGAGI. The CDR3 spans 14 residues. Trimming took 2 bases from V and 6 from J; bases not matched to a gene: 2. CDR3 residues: CASSYTGQGQPQHF. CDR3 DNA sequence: TGTGCCAGCAGTTACACGGGACAGGGTCAGCCCCAGCATTTT.

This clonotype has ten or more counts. The CDR3 sequence is CASSLERQLRETQYF. For the CDR3, the DNA is TGTGCCAGCAGCTTAGAGAGACAGCTTCGAGAGACCCAGTACTTC. V and J are TRBV7-6 and TRBJ2-5; D perhaps matches TRBD1 (5 bases). The CDR3 length is 15 residues. V lost 1 base to trimming and J lost 4 bases, with 13 bases between them. The V gene's germline CDR1 is SGHVS and CDR2 FNYEAQ.

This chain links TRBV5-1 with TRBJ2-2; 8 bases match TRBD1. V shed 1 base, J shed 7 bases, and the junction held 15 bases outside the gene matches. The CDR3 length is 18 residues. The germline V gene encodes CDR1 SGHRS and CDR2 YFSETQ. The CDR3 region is CASSLKRAGGAFIGELFF. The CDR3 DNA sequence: TGCGCCAGCAGCTTGAAACGCGCAGGGGGCGCCTTTATCGGGGAGCTGTTTTTT.

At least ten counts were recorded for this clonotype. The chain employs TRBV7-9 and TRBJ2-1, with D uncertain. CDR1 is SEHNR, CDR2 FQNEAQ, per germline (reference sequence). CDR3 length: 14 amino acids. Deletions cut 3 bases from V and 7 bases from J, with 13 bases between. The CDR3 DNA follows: TGTGCCAGCAGCTTCAGGCAGATCGGGAATGAGCAGTTCTTC. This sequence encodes CASSFRQIGNEQFF. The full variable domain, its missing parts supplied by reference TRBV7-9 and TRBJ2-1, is DTGVSQNPRHKITKRGQNVTFRCDPISEHNRLYWYRQTLGQGPEFLTYFQNEAQLEKSRLLSDRFSAERPKGSFSTLEIQRTEQGDSAMYLCASSFRQIGNEQFFGPGTRLTVL.

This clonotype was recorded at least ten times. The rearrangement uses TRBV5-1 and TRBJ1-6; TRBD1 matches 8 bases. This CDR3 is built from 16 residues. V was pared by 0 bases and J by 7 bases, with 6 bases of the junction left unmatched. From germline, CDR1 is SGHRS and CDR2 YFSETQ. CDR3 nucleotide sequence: TGCGCCAGCAGCTTGGTATCCGGGACAGGCAATTCACCCCTCCACTTT. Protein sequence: CASSLVSGTGNSPLHF.

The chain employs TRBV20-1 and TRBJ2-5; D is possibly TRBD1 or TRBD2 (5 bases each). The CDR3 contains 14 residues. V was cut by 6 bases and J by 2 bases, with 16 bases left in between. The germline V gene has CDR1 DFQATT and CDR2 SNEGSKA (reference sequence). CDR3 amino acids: CSAPSGRPQETQYF. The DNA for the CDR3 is TGCAGTGCCCCATCGGGGCGTCCTCAAGAGACCCAGTACTTC.

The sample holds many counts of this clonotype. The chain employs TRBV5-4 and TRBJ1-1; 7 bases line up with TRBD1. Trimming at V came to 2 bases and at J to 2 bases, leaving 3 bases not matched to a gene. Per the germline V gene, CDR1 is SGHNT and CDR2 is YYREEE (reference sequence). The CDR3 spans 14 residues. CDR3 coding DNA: TGTGCCAGCAGCTTCACAGGGGTCAACACTGAAGCTTTCTTT. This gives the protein CASSFTGVNTEAFF.